Below are 32 T cell receptor beta chains sequenced from a single sample in a study of blood T cell repertoires in COVID-19. The table came from immunoSEQ multiplex PCR; TCRdb's copy has only in-frame clones and leaves some out. The table records approximately 310,000 clones, 85% of them present only once. Sequencing input: PBMCs or T cells enriched from blood (not recorded which). These receptors all stem from a woman between 25 and 40 years old who had been exposed to COVID-19.

This chain links TRBV5-1 with TRBJ1-1; TRBD1 matches 8 bases. In germline, CDR1 is SGHRS, CDR2 YFSETQ. V trimming: 4 bases; J trimming: 3 bases; junction bases outside the gene matches: 2. This CDR3 is built from 13 residues. CDR3 sequence reads: CASSGTGYTEAFF. The CDR3 DNA reads TGCGCCAGCAGCGGGACAGGCTACACTGAAGCTTTCTTT.

The rearrangement uses TRBV7-9 and TRBJ2-1, with 13 bases lining up with TRBD2. With 5 bases clipped from V and 3 bases from J, the junction kept 1 base outside the gene matches. Looked up from germline, CDR1 is SEHNR and CDR2 is FQNEAQ (reference sequence). The CDR3 is made up of 15 amino acids. The CDR3 is CASSGLAGVYNEQFF. For the CDR3, the DNA is TGTGCCAGCAGCGGACTAGCGGGAGTCTACAATGAGCAGTTCTTC.

The gene calls are TRBV28 and TRBJ1-6; possible D gene TRBD1, 5 bases. Trimming removed 2 bases at V and 10 bases at J, with 15 bases between. The germline gives CDR1 MDHEN, CDR2 SYDVKM. This CDR3 has 15 residues. DNA for the CDR3: TGTGCCAGCAGTTTAGGCGGGGGACCAAGCTCACCCCTCCACTTT. It yields the protein CASSLGGGPSSPLHF.

The chain links TRBV11-2 to TRBJ2-1; perhaps TRBD2 as D (6 bases). The CDR3 contains 14 residues. CDR1 is SGHAT and CDR2 is FQNNGV in the germline V gene. The V and J ends lost 4 bases and 6 bases respectively, with 13 bases between them. The CDR3 protein is CASSSMGLRNEQFF. The CDR3 region has the DNA TGTGCCAGCAGCTCCATGGGACTTCGCAATGAGCAGTTCTTC.

This sequence joins TRBV7-9 and TRBJ1-5, with 10 bases lining up with TRBD1. The CDR3 spans 13 residues. Germline CDR1 is SEHNR and CDR2 is FQNEAQ (reference sequence). J gave up 5 bases and V 5 bases, and 0 bases lay outside the gene matches. This CDR3 reads CASSGQGDQPQHF. In DNA form, the CDR3 reads TGTGCCAGCAGCGGACAGGGGGATCAGCCCCAGCATTTT.

This clone was counted many times. The gene calls are TRBV28 and TRBJ2-2; TRBD1 aligns across 7 bases. After removal of 11 bases from V and 1 base from J, the junction contained 4 bases not matched to a gene. CDR1 and CDR2 (germline): MDHEN, SYDVKM. The CDR3 covers 13 residues. CDR3 residues: CAYRDRNTGELFF. CDR3 sequence (DNA): TGTGCCTACAGGGACAGGAACACCGGGGAGCTGTTTTTT.

The chain carries TRBV9 and TRBJ2-3, with D maybe TRBD1 (5 bases). The CDR3 is 16 residues long. Trimming pared 2 bases from V and 1 base from J, leaving 14 bases between. The V gene's germline CDR1 is SGDLS and CDR2 YYNGEE. The CDR3 here is CASSVRLDTGTDTQYF. DNA for the CDR3: TGTGCCAGCAGCGTTAGGCTGGACACGGGCACAGATACGCAGTATTTT.

J is TRBJ2-7 and V is TRBV27, with TRBD1 matching over 9 bases. V lost 6 bases to trimming and J lost 6 bases; unmatched junction nucleotides: 15. There are 16 residues in the CDR3. Germline V CDR1 and CDR2: MNHEY, SMNVEV (reference sequence). This chain's CDR3 is CASSSSWGQGVSEQYF. CDR3 coding DNA: TGTGCCAGCAGCTCCAGTTGGGGACAGGGAGTGTCCGAGCAGTACTTC.

J is TRBJ2-3 and V is TRBV20-1; 7 bases agree with TRBD2. Germline CDR1 and CDR2: DFQATT and SNEGSKA (reference sequence). The CDR3 loop spans 15 amino acids. V shed 3 bases and J 6 bases; nucleotides not matched to a gene: 12. The CDR3 protein is CSASDSGNIVDTQYF. The CDR3 bases are TGCAGTGCTAGTGACAGCGGGAACATTGTCGATACGCAGTATTTT.

The chain links TRBV5-1 to TRBJ2-1; D is uncertain. This CDR3 has 15 residues. Germline CDR1 is SGHRS and CDR2 is YFSETQ. V was pared by 5 bases and J by 0 bases, with 12 bases between. CDR3 DNA: TGCGCCAGCAGTCCCGACGGAGTCTCCTACAATGAGCAGTTCTTC. It yields the protein CASSPDGVSYNEQFF.

This chain uses TRBV19 with TRBJ2-7, with D unclear. CDR1 is LNHDA, CDR2 SQIVND, per germline (reference sequence). This CDR3 region has 16 residues. V was trimmed by 3 bases and J by 2 bases, leaving 17 bases between them. DNA of the CDR3: TGTGCCAGTAGTATTTTTCCCGTCGCATCTACCTACGAGCAGTACTTC. Translating it yields CASSIFPVASTYEQYF.

This clone was detected only a few times. The chain uses TRBV19 and TRBJ1-2, with 9 positions matching TRBD1. The V gene end was trimmed by 7 bases and the J gene end by 3 bases; junction bases not matched to a gene: 3. This CDR3 spans 13 amino acids. Germline V CDR1 and CDR2: LNHDA, SQIVND (reference sequence). Written as DNA, the CDR3 is TGTGCCAGTACCCGGACAGGGGACTATGGCTACACCTTC. Amino acid sequence: CASTRTGDYGYTF.

The chain combines TRBV7-2 with TRBJ2-1; D not resolved. V was trimmed by 6 bases and J by 0 bases, leaving 9 bases between them. The CDR3 loop spans 14 amino acids. Per germline, CDR1 SGHTA and CDR2 FQGNSA. The CDR3 DNA reads as TGTGCCAGCAGGGCTCCAAACTCCTACAATGAGCAGTTCTTC. Protein product: CASRAPNSYNEQFF. Together with reference TRBV7-2 and TRBJ2-1, the CDR3 gives the full variable domain: GAGVSQSPSNKVTEKGKDVELRCDPISGHTALYWYRQSLGQGLEFLIYFQGNSAPDKSGLPSDRFSAERTGGSVSTLTIQRTQQEDSAVYLCASRAPNSYNEQFFGPGTRLTVL.

The V and J genes are TRBV15 and TRBJ2-6; the D is unclear. CDR1 and CDR2 (germline): LNHNV, YYDKDF (reference sequence). The CDR3 contains 16 residues. The V and J ends lost 2 bases and 3 bases respectively, with 11 bases between them. CDR3 residues: CATSRHGDFGANVLTF. The DNA of the CDR3 is TGTGCCACCAGCAGACACGGTGACTTTGGGGCCAACGTCCTGACTTTC.

The chain has TRBV11-2 and TRBJ2-7, with D possibly matching TRBD1 (6 bases). The V gene lost 5 bases and the J gene lost 0 bases, with 17 bases spanning the gap. The CDR3 loop spans 16 amino acids. Germline-derived CDR1 and CDR2 are SGHAT and FQNNGV. The CDR3 sequence: CASSPWGRGYSYEQYF. DNA for the CDR3: TGTGCCAGCAGCCCCTGGGGCAGGGGCTACTCCTACGAGCAGTACTTC.

The chain couples TRBV3-1 (or the pseudogene TRBV3-2) to TRBJ2-3; 7 nucleotides agree with TRBD2. The CDR3 length is 16 residues. Germline trimming cut 1 base from V and 0 bases from J; bases unmatched to any gene: 4. CDR1 LGHDT and CDR2 YNNKEL come from the germline V gene (reference sequence). The CDR3 region has the DNA TGTGCCAGCAGCCAAGGGACGGGGGGTAGCACAGATACGCAGTATTTT. Its translation: CASSQGTGGSTDTQYF.

The chain recombines TRBV11-2 with TRBJ2-7; a possible D gene is TRBD1 (7 bases). This CDR3 region has 13 residues. CDR1 and CDR2 (germline): SGHAT, FQNNGV. Trimming removed 3 bases at V and 4 bases at J, with 10 bases between. DNA for the CDR3: TGTGCCAGCAGCTTCGCAGGGGGGTACGAGCAGTACTTC. Translating gives CASSFAGGYEQYF. The full variable domain, in which reference TRBV11-2 and TRBJ2-7 provide the parts outside the CDR3, is EAGVAQSPRYKIIEKRQSVAFWCNPISGHATLYWYQQILGQGPKLLIQFQNNGVVDDSQLPKDRFSAERLKGVDSTLKIQPAKLEDSAVYLCASSFAGGYEQYFGPGTRLTVT.

V is TRBV6-1 and J is TRBJ2-4; D is uncertain. This CDR3 has 13 residues. Trimming left V 3 bases short and J 6 bases short, with 9 bases between. CDR1 and CDR2 (germline): MNHNS, SASEGT. CDR3 bases: TGTGCCAGCAGTGAGTTTCTTATAAACATTCAGTACTTC. Its translation: CASSEFLINIQYF.

The chain uses TRBV6-2 or TRBV6-3 and TRBJ1-2; 8 nucleotides line up with TRBD1. Germline-derived CDR1 and CDR2 are MNHEY and SVGEGT. Trimming at V came to 3 bases and at J to 6 bases, leaving 9 bases not matched to a gene. The CDR3 has 15 residues. CDR3 amino acids: CASSYAATGADGYTF. DNA for the CDR3: TGTGCCAGCAGTTATGCCGCGACAGGGGCGGATGGCTACACCTTC.

The chain combines TRBV28 with TRBJ2-3; TRBD1 matches at 9 bases. The V gene's germline CDR1 is MDHEN and CDR2 SYDVKM. With 7 bases clipped from V and 2 bases from J, the junction kept 7 bases outside the gene matches. CDR3 length: 15 residues. The CDR3 here is CASTFGTGNTDTQYF. CDR3 nucleotide sequence: TGTGCCAGCACATTCGGGACAGGGAACACAGATACGCAGTATTTT.

This clone was detected only a few times. J is TRBJ1-1 and V is TRBV7-3, with D hard to call. The V and J ends lost 1 base and 4 bases respectively, with 10 bases between them. CDR3 size: 14 residues. CDR1 is SGHTA and CDR2 is FQGTGA in the germline V gene. CDR3 DNA sequence: TGTGCCAGCAGCTTAATGGCAGGCGTCACTGAAGCTTTCTTT. It translates to CASSLMAGVTEAFF.

The gene calls are TRBV5-1 and TRBJ2-3, with TRBD2 matching over 16 bases. The germline CDR1 and CDR2 sequences are SGHRS and YFSETQ. There are 20 residues in the CDR3. V shed 6 bases, J shed 1 base, and the junction held 14 bases outside the gene matches. The CDR3 coding sequence is TGCGCCAGCAACAAGGGACTAGCGGGAGGGCCTGTTAGTCGCACAGATACGCAGTATTTT. The encoded protein is CASNKGLAGGPVSRTDTQYF.

V and J are TRBV19 and TRBJ1-2, with 9 bases fitting TRBD1. The CDR3 has 14 residues. The V gene's germline CDR1 is LNHDA and CDR2 SQIVND (reference sequence). Trimming cost V 6 bases and J 1 base; bases outside gene matches: 3. The CDR3 DNA reads TGTGCCAGTAGGACAGGGGGGGATAACTATGGCTACACCTTC. Protein product: CASRTGGDNYGYTF.

This clone was counted only a few times. The chain is built from TRBV28 and TRBJ2-7; TRBD2 matches at 11 bases. V lost 4 bases, J lost 6 bases, and 8 bases stayed unmatched. The length of the CDR3 is 15 residues. Germline values: CDR1 MDHEN, CDR2 SYDVKM. This chain's CDR3 is CASSSPLAGGSEQYF. CDR3 nucleotide sequence: TGTGCCAGCAGTTCCCCCCTAGCGGGAGGATCCGAGCAGTACTTC.

This clone was seen just once. The CDR3 sequence is CASSLVPQGMGLTEAFF. CDR3 DNA sequence: TGTGCCAGCAGCTTAGTACCCCAGGGGATGGGATTGACTGAAGCTTTCTTT. The rearrangement joins TRBV7-8 to TRBJ1-1; tentative D call: TRBD1 (6 bases). The V and J ends lost 1 base and 5 bases respectively, with 20 bases between them. CDR3 length: 17 residues. Looked up from germline, CDR1 is SGHVS and CDR2 is FQNEAQ.

The chain uses TRBV11-2 and TRBJ2-1; 14 positions match TRBD2. The CDR3 extends over 15 amino acids. The J segment lost 5 bases and the V segment lost 6 bases, leaving 3 bases of the junction unmatched. The V gene's germline CDR1 is SGHAT and CDR2 FQNNGV. CDR3 in DNA: TGTGCCAGCAGAATGACTAGCGGGAGGGACAATGAGCAGTTCTTC. Translated, it gives CASRMTSGRDNEQFF. Filled out from reference TRBV11-2 and TRBJ2-1, the complete variable domain reads EAGVAQSPRYKIIEKRQSVAFWCNPISGHATLYWYQQILGQGPKLLIQFQNNGVVDDSQLPKDRFSAERLKGVDSTLKIQPAKLEDSAVYLCASRMTSGRDNEQFFGPGTRLTVL.

The chain employs TRBV14 and TRBJ1-2; perhaps TRBD1 as D (5 bases). The CDR3 runs 13 residues. Trimming cost V 4 bases and J 8 bases, with 14 bases left between them. Germline V gene lookup returns CDR1 SGHDN and CDR2 FVKESK. This CDR3 reads CASSPQALWGYTF. CDR3 DNA: TGTGCCAGCAGCCCACAGGCTTTGTGGGGCTACACCTTC.

This chain joins TRBV28 and TRBJ1-2; D may be TRBD1 (5 bases). The V and J ends lost 4 bases and 4 bases respectively, with 10 bases between them. In germline, CDR1 is MDHEN, CDR2 SYDVKM. The CDR3 loop spans 13 amino acids. The CDR3 DNA reads as TGTGCCAGCAGTTCGGGGGATGGCTATGGCTACACCTTC. Its protein is CASSSGDGYGYTF.

This chain joins TRBV28 and TRBJ2-1, with no clear D. This CDR3 is 19 amino acids long. Trimming left V 1 base short and J 1 base short, with 20 bases between. The germline CDR1 and CDR2 sequences are MDHEN and SYDVKM. As DNA, the CDR3 is TGTGCCAGCAGTTTATTTCTCCGAGTTGTACTCGTTTCCTACAATGAGCAGTTCTTC. Encoded protein: CASSLFLRVVLVSYNEQFF.

The chain recombines TRBV5-1 with TRBJ1-5; D is unresolved. CDR3 size: 15 residues. V dropped 0 bases and J dropped 4 bases, with 11 bases sitting between them. The germline CDR1 and CDR2 sequences are SGHRS and YFSETQ. DNA of the CDR3: TGCGCCAGCAGCTTGGGGGAGGCTTCAAATCAGCCCCAGCATTTT. This translates into CASSLGEASNQPQHF.

This rearrangement joins TRBV11-3 to TRBJ2-3, with D unresolved. There are 15 residues in the CDR3. The V end was cut by 6 bases, the J end by 0 bases, with 13 bases between. Germline-derived CDR1 and CDR2 are SGHNT and YENEEA. The CDR3 spells CASSLSWASTDTQYF. CDR3 in DNA: TGTGCCAGCAGTTTATCCTGGGCTAGCACAGATACGCAGTATTTT.

The chain joins TRBV28 to TRBJ2-7; 9 nucleotides align to TRBD1. V was pared by 3 bases and J by 2 bases, with 2 bases of the junction left unmatched. CDR3 length equals 14 residues. The germline V gene has CDR1 MDHEN and CDR2 SYDVKM. CDR3 nucleotide sequence: TGTGCCAGCAGTTTTACAGGGGGCCCCTACGAGCAGTACTTC. This encodes CASSFTGGPYEQYF.